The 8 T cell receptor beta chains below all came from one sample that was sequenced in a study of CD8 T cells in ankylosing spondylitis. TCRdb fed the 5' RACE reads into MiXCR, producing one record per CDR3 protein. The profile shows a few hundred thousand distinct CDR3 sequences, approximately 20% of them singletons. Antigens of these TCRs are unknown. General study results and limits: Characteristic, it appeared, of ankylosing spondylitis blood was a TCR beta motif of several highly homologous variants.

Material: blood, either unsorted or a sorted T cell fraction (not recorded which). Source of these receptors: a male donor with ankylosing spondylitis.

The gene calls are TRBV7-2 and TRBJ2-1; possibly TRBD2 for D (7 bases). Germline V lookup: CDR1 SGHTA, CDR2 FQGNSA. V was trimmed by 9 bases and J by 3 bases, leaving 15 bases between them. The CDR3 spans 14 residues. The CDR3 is CARGGAPVYNEQFF. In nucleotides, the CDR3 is TGTGCCAGAGGGGGGGCTCCCGTCTACAATGAGCAGTTCTTC.

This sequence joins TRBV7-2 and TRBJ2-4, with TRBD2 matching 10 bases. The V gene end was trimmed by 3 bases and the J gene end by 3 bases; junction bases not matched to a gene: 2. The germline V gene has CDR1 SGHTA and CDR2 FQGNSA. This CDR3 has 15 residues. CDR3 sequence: CASSFSGRVKNIQYF. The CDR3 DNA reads TGTGCCAGCAGCTTCAGCGGGAGGGTCAAAAACATTCAGTACTTC.

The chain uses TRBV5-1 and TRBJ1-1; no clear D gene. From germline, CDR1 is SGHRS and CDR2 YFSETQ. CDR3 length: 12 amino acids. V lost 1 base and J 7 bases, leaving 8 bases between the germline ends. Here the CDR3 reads CASSLQRGEAFF. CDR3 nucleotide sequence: TGCGCCAGCAGCTTGCAACGGGGTGAAGCTTTCTTT.

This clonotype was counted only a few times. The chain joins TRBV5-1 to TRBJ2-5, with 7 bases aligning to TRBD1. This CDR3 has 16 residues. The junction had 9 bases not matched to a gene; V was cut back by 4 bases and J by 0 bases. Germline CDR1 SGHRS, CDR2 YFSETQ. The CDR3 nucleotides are TGCGCCAGCAGCGCGGGCTTTACAGGGGACCAAGAGACCCAGTACTTC. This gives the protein CASSAGFTGDQETQYF.

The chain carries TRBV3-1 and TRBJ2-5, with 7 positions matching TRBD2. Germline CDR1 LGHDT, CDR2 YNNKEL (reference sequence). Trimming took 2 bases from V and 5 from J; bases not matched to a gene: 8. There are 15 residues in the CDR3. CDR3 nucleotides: TGTGCCAGCAGCCAATGGGGGAGGGCCGGGGAGACCCAGTACTTC. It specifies CASSQWGRAGETQYF.

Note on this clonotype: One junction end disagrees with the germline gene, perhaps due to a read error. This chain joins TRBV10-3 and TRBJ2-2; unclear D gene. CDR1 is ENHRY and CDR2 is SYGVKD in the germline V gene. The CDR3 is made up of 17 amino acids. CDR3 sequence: CAISETVLSSNTVELFF. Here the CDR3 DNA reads TGTGCCATCAGTGAGACTGTCCTGTCGTCGAACACCGTGGAGCTGTTTTTT.

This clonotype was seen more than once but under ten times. This CDR3 reads CASSELVYGYTF. The CDR3 DNA is TGTGCCAGCAGTGAATTGGTCTATGGCTACACCTTC. V usage is TRBV2 and J usage is TRBJ1-2; D ambiguous. V shed 2 bases and J shed 4 bases, with 5 bases lying between them. Germline CDR1 is SNHLY and CDR2 is FYNNEI. The CDR3 spans 12 residues.

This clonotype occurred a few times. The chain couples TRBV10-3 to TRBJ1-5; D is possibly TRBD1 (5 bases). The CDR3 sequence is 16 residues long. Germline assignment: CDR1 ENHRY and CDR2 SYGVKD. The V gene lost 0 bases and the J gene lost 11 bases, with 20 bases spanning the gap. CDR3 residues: CAISESITQGGRTQHF. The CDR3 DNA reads TGTGCCATCAGTGAGTCGATCACGCAGGGAGGCAGGACCCAGCATTTT.